The 3 T cell receptor beta chains presented below share a single source sample, sequenced in a study of T cell changes during pregnancy in multiple sclerosis. This table comes from immunoSEQ multiplex PCR, and its TCRdb copy is limited to in-frame clones, with some not included. This table holds 58,000 or so clones, approximately 86% found once. The sample in question was CD4+ T cells from peripheral blood mononuclear cells, obtained in the third trimester of pregnancy. The receptors were sampled from a female donor with multiple sclerosis, enrolled in a pregnancy study.

The V gene is TRBV5-8, the J gene TRBJ1-4; TRBD1 might be the D (5 bases). V was shortened by 3 bases and J by 5 bases, with 11 bases between the two germline ends. The germline V gene has CDR1 SGHTS and CDR2 YDEGEE. The CDR3 covers 14 residues. CDR3 DNA sequence: TGTGCCAGCAGCTCGGGGGTGTGGAATGAAAAACTGTTTTTT. It encodes CASSSGVWNEKLFF.

The chain joins TRBV2 to TRBJ1-5; a possible D gene is TRBD1 (5 bases). V lost 6 bases and J lost 7, with 16 bases in between. CDR1 is SNHLY, CDR2 FYNNEI, per germline. This CDR3 has 14 residues. The CDR3 protein is CASSGGGGFQPQHF. DNA of the CDR3: TGTGCCAGCAGCGGTGGCGGGGGGTTCCAGCCCCAGCATTTT.

This clone was detected only once. The genes are TRBV2 and TRBJ1-2; TRBD1 might be the D (5 bases). The germline V gene has CDR1 SNHLY and CDR2 FYNNEI. The CDR3 sequence is 15 residues long. V was clipped by 8 bases and J by 5 bases, with 21 bases between them. CDR3 residues: CASEHDSGTEYGYTF. The CDR3 DNA sequence: TGTGCCAGCGAACATGACTCCGGGACTGAATATGGCTACACCTTC.